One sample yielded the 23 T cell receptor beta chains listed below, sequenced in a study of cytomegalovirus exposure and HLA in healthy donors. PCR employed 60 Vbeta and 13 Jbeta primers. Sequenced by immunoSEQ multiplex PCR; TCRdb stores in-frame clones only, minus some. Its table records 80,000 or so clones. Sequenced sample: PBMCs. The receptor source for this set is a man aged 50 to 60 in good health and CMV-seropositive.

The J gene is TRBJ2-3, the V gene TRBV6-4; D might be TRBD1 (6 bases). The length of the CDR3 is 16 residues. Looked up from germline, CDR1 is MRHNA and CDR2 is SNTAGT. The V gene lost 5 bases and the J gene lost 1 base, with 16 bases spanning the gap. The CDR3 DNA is TGTGCCAGCAGTTCCGCTGGGGGCATTGGCACAGATACGCAGTATTTT. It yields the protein CASSSAGGIGTDTQYF.

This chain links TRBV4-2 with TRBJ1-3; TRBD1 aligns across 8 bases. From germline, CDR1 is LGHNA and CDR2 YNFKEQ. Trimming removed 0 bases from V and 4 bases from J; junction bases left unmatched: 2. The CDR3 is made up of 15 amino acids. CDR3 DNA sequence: TGTGCCAGCAGCCAAGAAGGGGACAGGGGAAACACCATATATTTT. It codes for CASSQEGDRGNTIYF.

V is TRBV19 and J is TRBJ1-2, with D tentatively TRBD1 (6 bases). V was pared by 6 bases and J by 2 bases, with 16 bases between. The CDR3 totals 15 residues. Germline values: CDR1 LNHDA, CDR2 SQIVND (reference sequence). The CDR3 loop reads CASSPSGVNNYGYTF. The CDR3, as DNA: TGTGCCAGTAGCCCTTCAGGGGTTAACAACTATGGCTACACCTTC.

The CDR3 DNA reads TGTGCCAGCAGCCGACCGGGGAGTTACAATGAGCAGTTCTTC. Its translation is CASSRPGSYNEQFF. V usage is TRBV7-3 and J usage is TRBJ2-1; a possible D gene is TRBD2 (5 bases). CDR1 and CDR2 from the germline V gene are SGHTA and FQGTGA. Trimming pared 5 bases from V and 4 bases from J, leaving 12 bases between. The CDR3 consists of 14 residues.

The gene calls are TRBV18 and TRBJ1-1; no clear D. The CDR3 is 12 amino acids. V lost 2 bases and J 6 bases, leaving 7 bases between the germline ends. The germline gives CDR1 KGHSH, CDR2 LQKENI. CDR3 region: CASSPDQAEAFF. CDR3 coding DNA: TGTGCCAGCTCACCAGACCAGGCTGAAGCTTTCTTT.

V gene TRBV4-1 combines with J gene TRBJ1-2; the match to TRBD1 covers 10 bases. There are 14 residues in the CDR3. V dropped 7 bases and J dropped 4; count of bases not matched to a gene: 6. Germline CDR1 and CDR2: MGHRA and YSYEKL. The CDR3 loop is CASTPGQGVYGYTF. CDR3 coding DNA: TGCGCCAGCACCCCCGGACAGGGGGTCTATGGCTACACCTTC.

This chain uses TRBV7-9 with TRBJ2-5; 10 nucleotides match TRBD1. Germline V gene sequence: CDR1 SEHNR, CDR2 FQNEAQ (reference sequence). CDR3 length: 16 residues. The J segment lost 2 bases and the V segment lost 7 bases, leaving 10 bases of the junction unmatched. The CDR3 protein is CASTQLGQGTQETQYF. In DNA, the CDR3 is TGTGCCAGCACCCAGTTGGGACAGGGGACTCAAGAGACCCAGTACTTC.

The CDR3 nucleotides read TGTGCCAGCAGCACCTACAGAAATCCGAACGTCCTGACTTTC. Encoded protein: CASSTYRNPNVLTF. V usage is TRBV4-2 and J usage is TRBJ2-6, with D unresolved. The CDR3 covers 14 residues. Germline V CDR1 and CDR2: LGHNA, YNFKEQ. Trimming pared 5 bases from V and 10 bases from J, leaving 15 bases between.

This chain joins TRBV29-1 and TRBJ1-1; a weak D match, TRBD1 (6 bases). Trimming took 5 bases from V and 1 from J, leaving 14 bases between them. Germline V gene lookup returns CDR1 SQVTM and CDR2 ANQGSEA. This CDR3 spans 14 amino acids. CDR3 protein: CSVYKGEWNTEAFF. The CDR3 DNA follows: TGCAGCGTTTATAAGGGGGAGTGGAACACTGAAGCTTTCTTT.

For the CDR3, the DNA is TGTGCCAGCAGTTCTAACAGCTTTTATGGCTACACCTTC. This sequence encodes CASSSNSFYGYTF. The chain has TRBV6-1 and TRBJ1-2; D gene ambiguous. With 5 bases removed from V and 5 bases from J, the gap between germline ends came to 12 bases. There are 13 residues in the CDR3. Germline CDR1 MNHNS, CDR2 SASEGT.

The CDR3 DNA reads as TGTGCCAGTAGTATCAACAGCCTCACCGGGGGGAAAGAGACCCAGTACTTC. This sequence encodes CASSINSLTGGKETQYF. V and J are TRBV19 and TRBJ2-5; 7 bases match TRBD2. The germline gives CDR1 LNHDA, CDR2 SQIVND (reference sequence). Trimming cost V 3 bases and J 3 bases; bases outside gene matches: 13. The CDR3 is made up of 17 amino acids.

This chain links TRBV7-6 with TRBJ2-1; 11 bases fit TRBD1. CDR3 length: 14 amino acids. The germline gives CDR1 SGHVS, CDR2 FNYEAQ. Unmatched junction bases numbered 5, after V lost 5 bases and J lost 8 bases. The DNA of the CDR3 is TGTGCCAGCAGCCCACAGGACAGGGGGCATGAGCAGTTCTTC. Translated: CASSPQDRGHEQFF.

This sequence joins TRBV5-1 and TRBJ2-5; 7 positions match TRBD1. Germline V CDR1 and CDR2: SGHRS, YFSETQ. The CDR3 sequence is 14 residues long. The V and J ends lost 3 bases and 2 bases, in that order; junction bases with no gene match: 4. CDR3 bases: TGCGCCAGCAGCTCGACAGGGCAGCAAGAGACCCAGTACTTC. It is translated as CASSSTGQQETQYF.

CDR3 coding DNA: TGTGCCAGCAGCTTGTACTACAGGGGGCAAGCTGAAGCTTTCTTT. It is translated as CASSLYYRGQAEAFF. The rearrangement uses TRBV5-4 and TRBJ1-1; TRBD1 aligns across 9 bases. The junction had 7 bases not matched to a gene; V was cut back by 1 base and J by 6 bases. Germline CDR1 SGHNT, CDR2 YYREEE (reference sequence). The CDR3 runs 15 residues.

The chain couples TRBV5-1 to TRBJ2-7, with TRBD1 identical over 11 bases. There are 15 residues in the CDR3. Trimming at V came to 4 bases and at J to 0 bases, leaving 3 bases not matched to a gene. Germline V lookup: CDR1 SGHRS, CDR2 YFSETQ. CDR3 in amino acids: CASSLGTGGSYEQYV. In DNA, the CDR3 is TGCGCCAGCAGCCTAGGGACAGGGGGCTCCTACGAGCAGTACGTC.

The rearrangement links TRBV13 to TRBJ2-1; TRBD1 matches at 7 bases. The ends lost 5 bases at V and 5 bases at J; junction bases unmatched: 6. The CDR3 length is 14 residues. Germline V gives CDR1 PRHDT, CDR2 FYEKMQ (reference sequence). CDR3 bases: TGTGCCAGCAGCACCAGGGACAGAGACAATGAGCAGTTCTTC. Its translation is CASSTRDRDNEQFF.

CDR3 loop: CASSRGDSGNTIYF. Here the CDR3 DNA reads TGTGCCAGTAGTCGGGGGGACTCTGGAAACACCATATATTTT. The J gene is TRBJ1-3, the V gene TRBV19; possible D gene TRBD1, 5 bases. Germline lookup yields CDR1 LNHDA and CDR2 SQIVND (reference sequence). Trimming shortened V by 5 bases and J by 0 bases, and 8 bases separated the two germline ends. The CDR3 contains 14 residues. Looking up the rest from reference TRBV19 and TRBJ1-3 gives the full variable domain: DGGITQSPKYLFRKEGQNVTLSCEQNLNHDAMYWYRQDPGQGLRLIYYSQIVNDFQKGDIAEGYSVSREKKESFPLTVTSAQKNPTAFYLCASSRGDSGNTIYFGEGSWLTVV.

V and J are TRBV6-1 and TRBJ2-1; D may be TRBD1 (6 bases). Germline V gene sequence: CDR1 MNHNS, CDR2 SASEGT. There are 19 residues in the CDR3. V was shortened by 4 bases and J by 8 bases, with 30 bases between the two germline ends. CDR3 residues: CASSGKETTGTIESDEQFF. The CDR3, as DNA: TGTGCCAGCAGTGGCAAAGAAACAACCGGGACAATCGAGTCGGATGAGCAGTTCTTC.

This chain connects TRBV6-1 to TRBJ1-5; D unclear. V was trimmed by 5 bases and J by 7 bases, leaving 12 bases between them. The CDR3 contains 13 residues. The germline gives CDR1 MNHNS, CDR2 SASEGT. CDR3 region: CASSWSGPQPQHF. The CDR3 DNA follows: TGTGCCAGCAGTTGGTCGGGTCCCCAGCCCCAGCATTTT.

The DNA of the CDR3 is TGCGCCAGCAGCCGACAGGACAGGGGAACCTACGAGCAGTACTTC. Amino acids: CASSRQDRGTYEQYF. The chain couples TRBV4-1 to TRBJ2-7, with 9 nucleotides matching TRBD1. The germline V gene encodes CDR1 MGHRA and CDR2 YSYEKL. Germline trimming cut 4 bases from V and 2 bases from J; bases unmatched to any gene: 6. The CDR3 runs 15 residues.

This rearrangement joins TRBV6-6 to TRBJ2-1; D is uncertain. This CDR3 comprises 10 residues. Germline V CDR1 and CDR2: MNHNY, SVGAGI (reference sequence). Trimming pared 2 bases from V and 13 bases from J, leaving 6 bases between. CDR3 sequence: CASSYGLQFF. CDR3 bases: TGTGCCAGCAGTTACGGGCTACAGTTCTTC.

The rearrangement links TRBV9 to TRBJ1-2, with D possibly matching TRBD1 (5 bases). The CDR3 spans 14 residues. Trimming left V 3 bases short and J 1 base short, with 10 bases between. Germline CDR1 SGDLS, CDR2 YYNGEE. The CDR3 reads CASSAQTVNYGYTF. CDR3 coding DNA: TGTGCCAGCAGCGCCCAGACAGTTAACTATGGCTACACCTTC.

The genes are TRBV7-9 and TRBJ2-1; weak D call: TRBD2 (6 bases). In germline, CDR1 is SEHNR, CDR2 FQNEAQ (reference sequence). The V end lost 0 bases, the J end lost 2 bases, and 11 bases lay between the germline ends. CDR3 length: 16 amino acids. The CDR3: CASSLAAGWTYNEQFF. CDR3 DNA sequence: TGTGCCAGCAGCTTAGCGGCGGGGTGGACCTACAATGAGCAGTTCTTC.